The 2 T cell receptor beta chains below were found in one sample sequenced in a study of PD-1 blockade in classical Hodgkin lymphoma. Assay: immunoSEQ multiplex PCR; the TCRdb copy retains only in-frame clones and omits some. Among about 8,200 clones listed, around 84% were seen once. Exposure to brentuximab vedotin varied, and each patient had relapsed following autologous stem cell transplantation. PBMCs, once thawed, yielded CD8+ T cells isolated by magnetic negative selection. The input for sequencing was CD8+ T cells from blood, taken at baseline. The receptor set was obtained from a human donor with classical Hodgkin lymphoma.

The chain combines TRBV5-1 with TRBJ2-1; TRBD1 aligns across 9 bases. The CDR3 has 12 amino acids. CDR1 SGHRS and CDR2 YFSETQ come from the germline V gene. J gave up 8 bases and V 7 bases, and 4 bases lay outside the gene matches. CDR3 in amino acids: CASPDRGDEQFF. The CDR3 nucleotides read TGCGCCAGCCCGGACAGGGGCGATGAGCAGTTCTTC. The variable domain in full, completed from reference TRBV5-1 and TRBJ2-1, reads KAGVTQTPRYLIKTRGQQVTLSCSPISGHRSVSWYQQTPGQGLQFLFEYFSETQRNKGNFPGRFSGRQFSNSRSEMNVSTLELGDSALYLCASPDRGDEQFFGPGTRLTVL.

The J gene is TRBJ2-3, the V gene TRBV19; TRBD1 agrees at 11 bases. V lost 6 bases and J lost 3; bases outside the gene matches: 5. Germline CDR1 reads LNHDA; CDR2 reads SQIVND (reference sequence). The CDR3 spans 15 residues. The CDR3 sequence is CASRARDRGTDTQYF. In nucleotides, the CDR3 is TGTGCCAGTAGGGCACGGGACAGGGGGACAGATACGCAGTATTTT.